The subject of this entry is one T cell receptor beta chain. The sample comes from a study of T cell changes during pregnancy in multiple sclerosis. Assay used: immunoSEQ multiplex PCR; TCRdb lists only in-frame clones, some missing. The sample includes just under 65,000 clones, roughly 91% of them seen just once. The V gene end was trimmed by 6 bases and the J gene end by 8 bases; junction bases not matched to a gene: 11. Germline V gene data show CDR1 as MGHDK and CDR2 as SYGVNS. This CDR3 is 17 amino acids long. This receptor was taken from a female donor in good health, enrolled as a control in a pregnancy study. This specimen was peripheral blood, taken in the third trimester of pregnancy. V gene TRBV25-1 combines with J gene TRBJ2-1; 15 bases map to TRBD2. The chain's CDR3 is CASRTTQGLAGGYEQFF. The DNA for the CDR3 is TGTGCCAGCAGGACTACTCAGGGACTAGCGGGGGGTTATGAGCAGTTCTTC.